A selection of T cell receptor beta chains follows, all from one sample in a study of CD8 T cells in ankylosing spondylitis. Using its own MiXCR run on the 5' RACE reads, TCRdb lists one record per CDR3 protein. In the table there are under 450,000 distinct CDR3 sequences, 20% of which are singletons. Sequenced sample: blood, either unsorted or a sorted T cell fraction (not recorded which). The receptors were gathered from a male donor with ankylosing spondylitis or in good health (not recorded which). Each CDR3 is given with its conserved first and last residue. D genes are given only for firm matches. Clone size is not always given. Where it is, it says once, few, many or a class for expanded clones.

TRBV9	-	TRBJ2-5	-	TGTGCCAGCAGCGTAGGGGGGGTGCATGAGACCCAGTACTTC	CASSVGGVHETQYF
TRBV24-1	-	TRBJ2-1	-	TGTGCCACCAGTGATTTGCTGGTGAATGAGCAGTTCTTC	CATSDLLVNEQFF
TRBV9	-	TRBJ1-4	-	TGTGCCAGCAGTCGATTGGGGGTACCTAATGAAAAACTGTTTTTT	CASSRLGVPNEKLFF
TRBV6-4	many	TRBJ2-3	TRBD2	TGTGCCAGCAGTGACTCGCGGGGGGGCACAGATACGCAGTATTTT	CASSDSRGGTDTQYF
TRBV28	-	TRBJ2-1	TRBD1	TGTGCCAGCAGAGGAAACAACAGGGGGGAGGCAGTGGGGCAGTTCTTC	CASRGNNRGEAVGQFF
TRBV25-1	-	TRBJ2-1	TRBD2	TGTGCCAGCAGTGAATTTCCCTCGCGGGGGGGCTACAATGAGCAGTTCTTC	CASSEFPSRGGYNEQFF
TRBV7-3	few	TRBJ2-3	TRBD2	TGTGCCAGCAGCTTAGCGGGGGGGCACACAGATACGCAGTATTTT	CASSLAGGHTDTQYF
TRBV15	-	TRBJ2-7	-	TGTGCCACCAGCGGGAACACCTACGAGCAGTACTTC	CATSGNTYEQYF
TRBV7-9	-	TRBJ2-1	TRBD2	TGTGCCAGCAGACCATCTAGCGGGGGGATCTACAATGAGCAGTTCTTC	CASRPSSGGIYNEQFF
TRBV12-3/TRBV12-4	-	TRBJ2-1	-	TGTGCCAGCACCGAAGTAGGGCGGGGGCCCACCTACAATGAGCAGTTCTTC	CASTEVGRGPTYNEQFF
TRBV7-9	-	TRBJ2-7	TRBD2	TGTGCCAGCAGCTCACCGGGACTAGGCTCCTACGAGCAGTACTTC	CASSSPGLGSYEQYF
TRBV20-1	-	TRBJ1-5	-	TGCAGTGCTAGAAGCGTGGGAATCAGCAATCAGCCCCAGCATTTT	CSARSVGISNQPQHF
TRBV3-1	-	TRBJ2-7	TRBD2	TGTGCCAGCAGCCACGGTGTAGCGGGGTACGAGCAGTACTTC	CASSHGVAGYEQYF
TRBV5-1	few	TRBJ2-1	-	TGCGCCAGCAGGTTGGAGAGCTGGAGCTCCTACAATGAGCAGTTCTTC	CASRLESWSSYNEQFF
TRBV29-1	many	TRBJ2-1	-	TGCAGCGTTGAAGATCTGAGGGTTGATTCCTACAATGAGCAGTTCTTC	CSVEDLRVDSYNEQFF
TRBV7-9	-	TRBJ2-1	-	TGTGCCAGCAGTCGGGGACTGGGCGTAAACAATGAGCAGTTCTTC	CASSRGLGVNNEQFF
TRBV5-6	-	TRBJ2-5	-	TGTGCCAGCAGCTTAGGGGGGGCTATTCTTCAAGAGACCCAGTACTTC	CASSLGGAILQETQYF
TRBV9	-	TRBJ2-1	TRBD1	TGTGCCAGCAGCGTAGTAACCCGACAGGGTGGTTTCGATGAGCAGTTCTTC	CASSVVTRQGGFDEQFF
TRBV27	-	TRBJ2-1	-	TGTGCCAGCAGTTTACTCCAGGGTAGGAACAATGAGCAGTTCTTC	CASSLLQGRNNEQFF
TRBV6-1	-	TRBJ2-5	TRBD2	TGTGCCAGCAGCCCAGGATGGGAGGGATTGCAAGAGACCCAGTACTTC	CASSPGWEGLQETQYF
TRBV7-8	few	TRBJ2-5	-	TGTGCCAGCAGCTTTATCCGGCTAGCCCAAGAGACCCAGTACTTC	CASSFIRLAQETQYF
TRBV7-9	-	TRBJ1-1	-	TGTGCCAGCAGCTTAGCAGGGCCTGGGATCGCTGAAGCTTTCTTT	CASSLAGPGIAEAFF
TRBV7-6	few	TRBJ2-7	TRBD1	TGTGCCAGCAGCTCATCCGGACAGGGGCTCTACGAGCAGTACTTC	CASSSSGQGLYEQYF
TRBV28	-	TRBJ2-7	TRBD1	TGTGCCAGCAGTCCCTCCGGACAGGGTTCTTCCTACGAGCAGTACTTC	CASSPSGQGSSYEQYF
TRBV20-1	few	TRBJ2-1	-	TGCAGTGCGCATCAGGTGGGGGTTCGAAATGAGCAGTTCTTC	CSAHQVGVRNEQFF
TRBV3-1	-	TRBJ1-1	-	TGTGCCAGCAGCCCCTCTCCGGGGGACCCGAACACTGAAGCTTTCTTT	CASSPSPGDPNTEAFF
TRBV5-6	-	TRBJ2-7	TRBD1	TGTGCCAGCAGCTGGACAGGGTTCTACGAGCAGTACTTC	CASSWTGFYEQYF
TRBV3-1	many	TRBJ2-7	TRBD2	TGTGCCAGCAGCACACCCGGGACTAGCGGGGGGTTAGAGGTCGACGAGCAGTACTTC	CASSTPGTSGGLEVDEQYF
TRBV9	few	TRBJ2-7	TRBD2	TGTGCCAGCAGCGGGACTAGCGGTATTTCCTCCGAGCAGTACTTC	CASSGTSGISSEQYF
TRBV9	few	TRBJ1-6	-	TGTGCCAGCAGCGTAGGCCGGTCTAATTCACCCCTCCACTTT	CASSVGRSNSPLHF
TRBV29-1	-	TRBJ1-1	-	TGCAGCGCCCGCCGCGAGGGTCTGGGCACTGAAGCTTTCTTT	CSARREGLGTEAFF
TRBV6-5	-	TRBJ2-7	-	TGTGCCAGCAGTTACTATTCCGGCCCCCCGAATTACGAGCAGTACTTC	CASSYYSGPPNYEQYF
TRBV7-8	few	TRBJ2-2	TRBD1	TGTGCCAGCAGCTTAGACCAGGACAGGGGAAGTAACACCGGGGAGCTGTTTTTT	CASSLDQDRGSNTGELFF
TRBV29-1	-	TRBJ2-7	-	TGCAGCGTTGACAGGGGCGACGAGCAGTACTTC	CSVDRGDEQYF
TRBV27	-	TRBJ2-7	TRBD1	TGTGCCAGCAGGCTACAGGGGGCCGCCTACGAGCAGTACTTC	CASRLQGAAYEQYF
TRBV2	-	TRBJ2-1	TRBD1	TGTACCAGCAGTTTAGGACAGGGGGCTGGCGGGGGGCTCAACAATGAGCAGTTCTTC	CTSSLGQGAGGGLNNEQFF
TRBV7-9	few	TRBJ2-5	TRBD2	TGTGCCAGCAGCTCACCTTGGCGGGGGGGCGAAGAGACCCAGTACTTC	CASSSPWRGGEETQYF
TRBV3-1	-	TRBJ2-7	-	TGTGCCAGCAGCGGTCATGCCTACGAGCAGTACTTC	CASSGHAYEQYF
TRBV5-1	few	TRBJ2-1	-	TGCGCCAGCAGCCCCGGTTATGAGCAGTTCTTC	CASSPGYEQFF
TRBV7-8	few	TRBJ2-7	-	TGTGCCAGCAGCTCCCGGGACGGAATCTACGAGCAGTACTTC	CASSSRDGIYEQYF
TRBV29-1	-	TRBJ1-2	-	TGCAGCGTTGAAGATTCGGGAGGGCCCGGCTACACCTTC	CSVEDSGGPGYTF
TRBV4-2	-	TRBJ2-5	-	TGTGCCAGCAGCCAAGATATAGGGCTGTCGGAGACCCAGTACTTC	CASSQDIGLSETQYF
TRBV6-4	few	TRBJ1-5	-	TGTGCCAGCAGTGACTCCGCGGAGGGGGGACAGCCCCAGCATTTT	CASSDSAEGGQPQHF
TRBV5-1	-	TRBJ2-2	TRBD1	TGCGCCAGCAGCTTAGACAGGGACGACACCGGGGAGCTGTTTTTT	CASSLDRDDTGELFF